This passage covers 28 T cell receptor beta chains from one sample sequenced in a study of a mutant IDH1 vaccine in newly diagnosed glioma (dated by TCRdb to the early 2020s). The time point tag for this specimen amounts to: week 47, end of study. Every vaccine dose consisted of 300 ug of a 20-mer mutant IDH1 peptide in Montanide, administered subcutaneously together with topical imiquimod. The method behind the library was the immunoSEQ multiplex PCR assay. TCRdb stores this immuneACCESS table with in-frame sequences only. Part of the clones is absent; in the studies checked, under half of the shortfall reflects unresolved V genes, and no reason is known for the rest. Here the sample has about 94,000 clones; approximately 89% occur a single time. Around 0.73% of the sample is taken by the ten largest. These receptors' targets are unknown. The sample consisted of PBMCs, taken from a glioma patient whose treatment included an IDH1 peptide vaccine. All receptors come from a woman in her forties or fifties with glioma.

This rearrangement joins TRBV5-1 to TRBJ2-2; perhaps TRBD1 as D (7 bases). Trimming stripped 3 bases from V and 5 bases from J, with 14 bases between. This CDR3 has 15 residues. CDR1 SGHRS and CDR2 YFSETQ come from the germline V gene. This CDR3 reads CASSSTGAGTGELFF. CDR3 bases: TGCGCCAGCAGCTCCACAGGGGCGGGGACCGGGGAGCTGTTTTTT.

The V gene is TRBV7-9, the J gene TRBJ1-1; 7 bases match TRBD1. The germline CDR1 and CDR2 sequences are SEHNR and FQNEAQ (reference sequence). With V trimmed by 5 bases and J by 8 bases, 5 bases remained unmatched. The CDR3 length is 12 residues. CDR3: CASSRTGQEAFF. The CDR3 DNA sequence: TGTGCCAGCAGCCGTACGGGACAGGAAGCTTTCTTT.

CDR3 amino acids: CASSRQSSYNSPLHF. The CDR3 coding sequence is TGTGCCAGCAGCCGTCAGAGCTCCTATAATTCACCCCTCCACTTT. The chain carries TRBV14 and TRBJ1-6; no definite D call. The germline gives CDR1 SGHDN, CDR2 FVKESK. There are 15 residues in the CDR3. Trimming took 4 bases from V and 0 from J, leaving 7 bases between them.

This rearrangement joins TRBV5-1 to TRBJ2-4; D is unclear. The V gene's germline CDR1 is SGHRS and CDR2 YFSETQ. Trimming shortened V by 7 bases and J by 1 base, and 12 bases separated the two germline ends. The CDR3 is 14 amino acids. CDR3 sequence reads: CASEWARAKNIQYF. The CDR3 bases are TGCGCCAGCGAGTGGGCGCGGGCCAAAAACATTCAGTACTTC.

The chain is built from TRBV27 and TRBJ2-1; the match to TRBD2 covers 7 bases. V gave up 6 bases and J gave up 3 bases; unmatched junction bases: 11. The CDR3 sequence is 16 residues long. The germline V gene encodes CDR1 MNHEY and CDR2 SMNVEV (reference sequence). The chain's CDR3 is CASRGVGASGYNEQFF. CDR3 coding DNA: TGTGCCAGCAGAGGGGTAGGGGCTAGCGGCTACAATGAGCAGTTCTTC.

The chain links TRBV14 to TRBJ2-3, with 7 bases identical to TRBD2. The CDR3 is made up of 17 amino acids. Germline V CDR1 and CDR2: SGHDN, FVKESK. V lost 4 bases to trimming and J lost 2 bases; unmatched junction nucleotides: 12. The CDR3 reads CASSPRLAGLPTDTQYF. The CDR3 DNA reads TGTGCCAGCAGCCCCCGACTGGCGGGACTACCCACAGATACGCAGTATTTT. The entire variable domain, with the rest obtained from reference TRBV14 and TRBJ2-3, is as follows: EAGVTQFPSHSVIEKGQTVTLRCDPISGHDNLYWYRRVMGKEIKFLLHFVKESKQDESGMPNNRFLAERTGGTYSTLKVQPAELEDSGVYFCASSPRLAGLPTDTQYFGPGTRLTVL.

Here the CDR3 DNA reads TGTGCCAGCAGCCCTAGCGGGTCCGTTTCCTACGAGCAGTACTTC. It yields the protein CASSPSGSVSYEQYF. The chain combines TRBV5-4 with TRBJ2-7, with 8 bases fitting TRBD2. The germline V gene encodes CDR1 SGHNT and CDR2 YYREEE (reference sequence). The J segment lost 1 base and the V segment lost 4 bases, leaving 7 bases of the junction unmatched. The CDR3 is made up of 15 amino acids.

The sample holds one count of this clone. This chain connects TRBV2 to TRBJ1-1; no firm D call. The CDR3 has 12 residues. CDR1 and CDR2 from the germline V gene are SNHLY and FYNNEI. V gave up 4 bases and J gave up 4 bases, with 7 bases separating them. The CDR3 protein is CASSAQPTEAFF. CDR3 nucleotides: TGTGCCAGCAGTGCCCAGCCCACTGAAGCTTTCTTT. Using reference TRBV2 and TRBJ1-1 for the parts outside the CDR3, the full variable domain is EPEVTQTPSHQVTQMGQEVILRCVPISNHLYFYWYRQILGQKVEFLVSFYNNEISEKSEIFDDQFSVERPDGSNFTLKIRSTKLEDSAMYFCASSAQPTEAFFGQGTRLTVV.

The chain has TRBV30 and TRBJ2-3; D possibly uses TRBD1 or TRBD2 (5 bases each). Germline V gene data show CDR1 as GTSNPN and CDR2 as SVGIG (reference sequence). The V gene lost 4 bases and the J gene lost 4 bases, with 15 bases spanning the gap. This CDR3 has 14 amino acids. The CDR3 DNA sequence: TGTGCCTGGATTCGGCGCCGAGGGGCAGATACGCAGTATTTT. Translating gives CAWIRRRGADTQYF.

This sequence joins TRBV23-1 and TRBJ2-3; 11 bases map to TRBD1. TRBV23-1 is reported as an ORF; its role is uncertain. This CDR3 spans 20 amino acids. J gave up 1 base and V 3 bases, and 15 bases lay outside the gene matches. CDR3 nucleotides: TGCGCCAGCAGTCATAAATGGGTGAAGGACAGGGGGCCATGCACAGATACGCAGTATTTT. It translates to CASSHKWVKDRGPCTDTQYF.

This rearrangement joins TRBV9 to TRBJ2-1; 9 nucleotides align to TRBD2. The V gene's germline CDR1 is SGDLS and CDR2 YYNGEE. CDR3 size: 18 residues. V was clipped by 1 base and J by 0 bases; unmatched bases: 8. The CDR3 sequence is CASSVRSSGTSSYNEQFF. The CDR3, as DNA: TGTGCCAGCAGCGTACGGTCTAGCGGGACGAGCTCCTACAATGAGCAGTTCTTC.

The genes are TRBV9 and TRBJ2-3, with 7 positions matching TRBD1. V shed 4 bases and J 5 bases; nucleotides not matched to a gene: 13. The CDR3 has 16 residues. Germline assignment: CDR1 SGDLS and CDR2 YYNGEE. The CDR3 bases are TGTGCCAGCAGCCCCAACAGGGGCCTTCCGGGAGATACGCAGTATTTT. Its protein product is CASSPNRGLPGDTQYF.

This chain connects TRBV5-4 to TRBJ2-7; TRBD2 matches 8 bases. Germline lookup yields CDR1 SGHNT and CDR2 YYREEE (reference sequence). V was clipped by 4 bases and J by 0 bases; unmatched bases: 6. The CDR3 contains 15 residues. The CDR3 protein is CASSAREAGSYEQYF. CDR3 bases: TGTGCCAGCAGCGCGCGGGAGGCAGGCTCCTACGAGCAGTACTTC.

CDR3 nucleotide sequence: TGTGCCATCAAAGGAGAGGGACAGGGATCCTACAATGAGCAGTTCTTC. Protein sequence: CAIKGEGQGSYNEQFF. The V call is TRBV10-3, the J call TRBJ2-1, with 9 bases aligning to TRBD1. Germline values: CDR1 ENHRY, CDR2 SYGVKD. J lost 1 base, V lost 7 bases, and 8 bases had no gene match. The length of the CDR3 is 16 residues.

The chain recombines TRBV6-6 with TRBJ1-2; 7 positions match TRBD1. V lost 8 bases to trimming and J lost 4 bases; unmatched junction nucleotides: 10. The germline V gene encodes CDR1 MNHNY and CDR2 SVGAGI (reference sequence). The CDR3 covers 14 residues. The CDR3: CASVTGDLGYGYTF. In nucleotides, the CDR3 is TGTGCCAGCGTCACAGGGGATCTCGGCTATGGCTACACCTTC.

This clone was seen a handful of times. The gene calls are TRBV4-2 and TRBJ2-4; D remains unclear. From germline, CDR1 is LGHNA and CDR2 YNFKEQ. V lost 0 bases and J 0 bases, leaving 12 bases between the germline ends. The CDR3 loop spans 17 amino acids. CDR3: CASSQEPTSLAKNIQYF. The DNA of the CDR3 is TGTGCCAGCAGCCAAGAACCGACTTCTCTAGCCAAAAACATTCAGTACTTC.

The chain is built from TRBV6-1 and TRBJ2-1; 7 bases match TRBD2. V shed 0 bases and J 15 bases; nucleotides not matched to a gene: 5. The length of the CDR3 is 12 residues. Germline assignment: CDR1 MNHNS and CDR2 SASEGT. CDR3 sequence reads: CASSEAGGSGFF. In DNA, the CDR3 is TGTGCCAGCAGTGAAGCGGGAGGGTCGGGGTTCTTC.

The gene calls are TRBV2 and TRBJ2-5; 10 bases match TRBD2. With V trimmed by 6 bases and J by 5 bases, 9 bases remained unmatched. The CDR3 spans 15 residues. CDR1 is SNHLY, CDR2 FYNNEI, per germline. The CDR3 coding sequence is TGTGCCAGCAGCAGGGCTAGCGGGAGATATGAGACCCAGTACTTC. Encoded protein: CASSRASGRYETQYF.

This chain joins TRBV5-1 and TRBJ2-7, with TRBD1 as a possible D gene (6 bases). This CDR3 contains 15 residues. Trimming took off 4 bases at V and 3 bases at J, with 17 bases between the two ends. Per the germline V gene, CDR1 is SGHRS and CDR2 is YFSETQ. The DNA for the CDR3 is TGCGCCAGCAGCGAGGGGGTAGCAGCCATCTACGAGCAGTACTTC. Amino acids: CASSEGVAAIYEQYF.

This clone was observed a single time. The chain employs TRBV5-5 and TRBJ2-7; TRBD2 is a possible D gene (5 bases). V lost 3 bases and J lost 4, with 11 bases in between. The length of the CDR3 is 13 residues. Germline V CDR1 and CDR2: SGHKS, YYEKEE (reference sequence). The CDR3 spells CASSSPLAYEQYF. The CDR3 DNA is TGTGCCAGCAGCTCTCCGCTAGCTTACGAGCAGTACTTC.

J is TRBJ1-4 and V is TRBV6-4; TRBD1 might be the D (5 bases). The length of the CDR3 is 15 residues. Germline CDR1 reads MRHNA; CDR2 reads SNTAGT. The V gene lost 6 bases and the J gene lost 0 bases, with 11 bases spanning the gap. CDR3 amino acids: CASSADSATNEKLFF. In DNA form, the CDR3 reads TGTGCCAGCAGCGCCGACAGCGCAACTAATGAAAAACTGTTTTTT.

The chain uses TRBV25-1 and TRBJ2-3; 9 bases are a match to TRBD1. The germline CDR1 and CDR2 sequences are MGHDK and SYGVNS. Germline trimming cut 4 bases from V and 4 bases from J; bases unmatched to any gene: 9. CDR3 size: 16 residues. The CDR3 region has the DNA TGTGCCAGCAGTGCGTGGACAGGGGTCTCCCCAGATACGCAGTATTTT. Residues: CASSAWTGVSPDTQYF.

The chain is built from TRBV11-2 and TRBJ1-2; possible D gene TRBD1, 5 bases. The CDR3 loop spans 17 amino acids. CDR1 and CDR2 from the germline V gene are SGHAT and FQNNGV. V shed 5 bases and J shed 0 bases, with 19 bases lying between them. CDR3 protein: CASSIMKPDSPNYGYTF. The CDR3 nucleotides are TGTGCCAGCAGCATCATGAAGCCCGACAGTCCTAACTATGGCTACACCTTC.

V gene TRBV27 combines with J gene TRBJ1-1; possibly TRBD1 for D (6 bases). Per the germline V gene, CDR1 is MNHEY and CDR2 is SMNVEV (reference sequence). The CDR3 is made up of 13 amino acids. V dropped 6 bases and J dropped 4 bases, with 12 bases sitting between them. CDR3 region: CASSYRVSTEAFF. DNA of the CDR3: TGTGCCAGCAGCTACAGGGTTTCCACTGAAGCTTTCTTT.

A single count supports this clone. The CDR3 nucleotides are TGCGCCAGCAGCCAAGCCCCGGGGGGGGTCGACGGCTACACCTTC. Protein: CASSQAPGGVDGYTF. This chain connects TRBV4-1 to TRBJ1-2, with D perhaps matching TRBD1 (5 bases). CDR3 length equals 15 residues. The germline V and J ends were trimmed by 1 base and 8 bases, with 17 bases remaining between them. Germline V gene sequence: CDR1 MGHRA, CDR2 YSYEKL.

The chain links TRBV2 to TRBJ2-7, with a weak D call TRBD2 (7 bases). The V end was cut by 5 bases, the J end by 3 bases, with 17 bases between. The CDR3 runs to 15 residues. The germline V gene has CDR1 SNHLY and CDR2 FYNNEI. DNA of the CDR3: TGTGCCAGCAGTTACCGGAGAGGGGGGGGCTACGAGCAGTACTTC. It encodes CASSYRRGGGYEQYF.

Of note for this clone: In the same sample, other DNA sequences code for this CDR3. V gene TRBV7-9 combines with J gene TRBJ2-5; 8 bases are a match to TRBD2. The CDR3 is made up of 15 amino acids. Unmatched junction bases numbered 7, after V lost 5 bases and J lost 2 bases. CDR1 and CDR2 from the germline V gene are SEHNR and FQNEAQ (reference sequence). The CDR3 spells CASSPRGGLQETQYF. The CDR3 DNA is TGTGCCAGCAGCCCCCGGGGGGGCTTGCAAGAGACCCAGTACTTC.

The chain employs TRBV5-6 and TRBJ2-7, with TRBD2 matching over 10 bases. Losses at the gene ends were 5 bases for V and 9 bases for J; bases not matched to a gene: 8. The CDR3 has 13 amino acids. Germline-derived CDR1 and CDR2 are SGHDT and YYEEEE. CDR3 sequence: CASSPGTSVGQYF. In nucleotides, the CDR3 is TGTGCCAGCAGTCCCGGGACTAGCGTGGGGCAGTACTTC.